The source of this T cell receptor (beta chain) is a study of regulatory T cells in long-lasting Graves disease. This clonotype was seen at least ten times. Described time point: newly diagnosed GD, antithyroid drugs for less than 3 months. RNA from PBMCs was the source of the TCR library. Arm-PCR with iRepertoire HTBI primers amplified the CDR3 regions for these TCR beta libraries. A single record per CDR3 protein comes from TCRdb applying MiXCR to the multiplex PCR reads. Of about 320,000 distinct CDR3 sequences in the sample, more than 15% were seen once. V lost 4 bases and J 4 bases, leaving 13 bases between the germline ends. The CDR3 loop spans 15 amino acids.

The sequence derives from a female donor with Graves disease. Here the sequenced sample was peripheral blood mononuclear cells (PBMCs), taken at new diagnosis, from a patient treated with antithyroid drugs. The J gene is TRBJ2-2, the V gene TRBV12-3 or TRBV12-4, with TRBD2 as a possible D gene (6 bases). The CDR3, as DNA: TGTGCCAGCAGTTCCCGCCCGGAGGGCACCGGGGAGCTGTTTTTT. Amino acids: CASSSRPEGTGELFF.